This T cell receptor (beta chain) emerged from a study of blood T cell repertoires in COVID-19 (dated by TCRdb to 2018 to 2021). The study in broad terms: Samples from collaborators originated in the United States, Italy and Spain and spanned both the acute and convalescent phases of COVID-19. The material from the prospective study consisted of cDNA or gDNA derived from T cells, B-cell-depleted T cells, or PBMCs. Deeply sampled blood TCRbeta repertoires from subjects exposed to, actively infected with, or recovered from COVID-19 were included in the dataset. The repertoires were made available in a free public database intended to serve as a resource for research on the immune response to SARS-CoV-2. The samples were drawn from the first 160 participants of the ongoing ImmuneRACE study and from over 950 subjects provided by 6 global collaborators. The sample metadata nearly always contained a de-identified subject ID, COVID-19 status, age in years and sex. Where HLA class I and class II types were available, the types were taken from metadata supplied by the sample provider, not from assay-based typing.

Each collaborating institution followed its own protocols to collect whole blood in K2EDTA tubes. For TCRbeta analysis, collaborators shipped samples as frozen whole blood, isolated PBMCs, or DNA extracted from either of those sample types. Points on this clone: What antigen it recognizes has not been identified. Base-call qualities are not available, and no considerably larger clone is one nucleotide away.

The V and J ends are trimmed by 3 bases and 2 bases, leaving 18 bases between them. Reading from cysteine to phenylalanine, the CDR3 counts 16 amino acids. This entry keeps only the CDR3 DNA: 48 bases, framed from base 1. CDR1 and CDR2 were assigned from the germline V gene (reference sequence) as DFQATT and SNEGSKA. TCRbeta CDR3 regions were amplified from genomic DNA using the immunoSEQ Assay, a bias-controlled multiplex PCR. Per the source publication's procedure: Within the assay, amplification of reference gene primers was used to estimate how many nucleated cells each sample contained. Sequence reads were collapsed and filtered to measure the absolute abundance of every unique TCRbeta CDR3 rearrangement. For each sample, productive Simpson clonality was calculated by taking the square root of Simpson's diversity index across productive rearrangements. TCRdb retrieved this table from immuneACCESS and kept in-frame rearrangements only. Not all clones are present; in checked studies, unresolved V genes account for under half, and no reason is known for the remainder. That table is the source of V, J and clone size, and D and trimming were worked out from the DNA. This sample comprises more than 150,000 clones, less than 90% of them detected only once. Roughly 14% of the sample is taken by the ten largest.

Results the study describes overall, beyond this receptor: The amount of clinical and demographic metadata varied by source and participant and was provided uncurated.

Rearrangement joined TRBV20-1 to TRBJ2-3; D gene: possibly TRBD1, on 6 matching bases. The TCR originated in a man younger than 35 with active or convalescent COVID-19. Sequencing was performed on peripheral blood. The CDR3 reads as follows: CSASVGARSTTDTQYF. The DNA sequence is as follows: TGCAGTGCTAGTGTGGGGGCTCGGTCTACCACAGATACGCAGTATTTT.